The 32 T cell receptor beta chains given below trace back to one sample, sequenced in a study of blood T cell repertoires in COVID-19. Measured with immunoSEQ multiplex PCR; TCRdb has only the in-frame clones, and not every one. The top ten clones hold around 2.7% of a sample with about 200,000 clones, around 87% of them seen once. Sequenced sample: peripheral blood. These receptors all stem from a man in his 60s with acute or convalescent COVID-19.

This clone appeared a single time. The chain combines TRBV5-6 with TRBJ2-7; TRBD2 agrees at 10 bases. V was clipped by 4 bases and J by 0 bases; unmatched bases: 7. CDR3 length: 16 residues. Per the germline V gene, CDR1 is SGHDT and CDR2 is YYEEEE. In DNA, the CDR3 is TGTGCCAGCAGCCTAGTACTAGCGGGGAGCTCCTACGAGCAGTACTTC. Translated: CASSLVLAGSSYEQYF.

This clone was counted a single time. V is TRBV19 and J is TRBJ1-2, with D unclear. CDR3 length: 12 amino acids. Trimming removed 7 bases from V and 8 bases from J, with 14 bases in between. CDR1 LNHDA and CDR2 SQIVND come from the germline V gene (reference sequence). In nucleotides, the CDR3 is TGTGCCAGTACCCTACCTCGAGGGGGCTACACCTTC. Translating it yields CASTLPRGGYTF.

In this sample, this clone turned up once. V gene TRBV15 combines with J gene TRBJ2-3; the D gene is possibly TRBD2 (5 bases). The CDR3 sequence is 13 residues long. Germline V gene data show CDR1 as LNHNV and CDR2 as YYDKDF (reference sequence). Trimming left V 0 bases short and J 6 bases short, with 7 bases between. CDR3 sequence reads: CATSRDRRDTQYF. CDR3 in DNA: TGTGCCACCAGCAGAGATAGGAGGGATACGCAGTATTTT.

The chain is built from TRBV2 and TRBJ2-5, with 15 positions matching TRBD2. This CDR3 comprises 18 residues. Germline V gene sequence: CDR1 SNHLY, CDR2 FYNNEI. V shed 7 bases, J shed 1 base, and the junction held 10 bases outside the gene matches. The chain's CDR3 is CASNAGLAGGLPQETQYF. The CDR3 DNA sequence: TGTGCCAGCAACGCCGGACTAGCGGGGGGGCTTCCCCAAGAGACCCAGTACTTC.

The chain uses TRBV15 and TRBJ1-2; unclear D gene. Trimming removed 2 bases at V and 7 bases at J, with 8 bases between. Germline V gene data show CDR1 as LNHNV and CDR2 as YYDKDF (reference sequence). The CDR3 covers 12 residues. In DNA, the CDR3 is TGTGCCACCAGCAGACCGCGGGGTGGCTACACCTTC. Translated, it gives CATSRPRGGYTF.

The chain has TRBV19 and TRBJ2-7; TRBD2 aligns across 9 bases. The V and J ends lost 6 bases and 1 base, in that order; junction bases with no gene match: 10. The CDR3 is made up of 16 amino acids. The germline gives CDR1 LNHDA, CDR2 SQIVND (reference sequence). CDR3 in DNA: TGTGCCAGTAGCCGAGGCGGGGGGGGGATATCCTACGAGCAGTACTTC. It specifies CASSRGGGGISYEQYF.

The chain recombines TRBV5-1 with TRBJ1-2; D might be TRBD1 (6 bases). V was cut by 0 bases and J by 0 bases, with 9 bases left in between. Germline CDR1 reads SGHRS; CDR2 reads YFSETQ. The CDR3 covers 15 residues. CDR3 sequence (DNA): TGCGCCAGCAGCTTGGCCACAGGGTCTAACTATGGCTACACCTTC. The encoded protein is CASSLATGSNYGYTF.

The chain is built from TRBV9 and TRBJ2-5, with D possibly being TRBD2 (6 bases). CDR3 length equals 17 residues. The V end was cut by 0 bases, the J end by 6 bases, with 21 bases between. Looked up from germline, CDR1 is SGDLS and CDR2 is YYNGEE. CDR3 loop: CASSVAVWPSDEKTQYF. For the CDR3, the DNA is TGTGCCAGCAGCGTAGCTGTTTGGCCTAGCGATGAGAAGACCCAGTACTTC.

V is TRBV10-3 and J is TRBJ2-1; a weak D match, TRBD2 (6 bases). The CDR3 is 15 residues long. The germline V and J ends were trimmed by 5 bases and 4 bases, with 15 bases remaining between them. Germline V gene sequence: CDR1 ENHRY, CDR2 SYGVKD. This CDR3 reads CAISPEGNLYNEQFF. CDR3 DNA sequence: TGTGCCATCAGTCCGGAGGGAAATCTGTACAATGAGCAGTTCTTC.

This rearrangement joins TRBV7-2 to TRBJ2-5, with 7 bases fitting TRBD2. V was pared by 1 base and J by 9 bases, with 8 bases of the junction left unmatched. From germline, CDR1 is SGHTA and CDR2 FQGNSA. CDR3 length equals 14 residues. The CDR3 region is CASSLGGLSGAQYF. The CDR3 nucleotides are TGTGCCAGCAGCTTAGGGGGCTTGAGCGGGGCCCAGTACTTC.

In nucleotides, the CDR3 is TGTGCCAGCAGCCCGGACAGGGGTATGCGAAATGAGCAGTTCTTC. It encodes CASSPDRGMRNEQFF. The rearrangement links TRBV5-6 to TRBJ2-1; 9 positions match TRBD1. CDR3 length: 15 amino acids. CDR1 is SGHDT and CDR2 is YYEEEE in the germline V gene. Losses at the gene ends were 4 bases for V and 7 bases for J; bases not matched to a gene: 9.

This chain links TRBV28 with TRBJ1-2, with TRBD1 matching 8 bases. J was trimmed by 0 bases and V by 5 bases; bases with no gene match: 2. CDR3 length equals 14 residues. In germline, CDR1 is MDHEN, CDR2 SYDVKM. CDR3 sequence reads: CASSTGGSNYGYTF. CDR3 coding DNA: TGTGCCAGCAGTACAGGGGGGTCTAACTATGGCTACACCTTC.

The J gene is TRBJ2-7, the V gene TRBV5-6; D may be TRBD1 (5 bases). V was clipped by 1 base and J by 3 bases, with 8 bases between them. CDR3 size: 13 residues. Per germline, CDR1 SGHDT and CDR2 YYEEEE. Written as DNA, the CDR3 is TGTGCCAGCAGCTTGAAGGGGTTCTACGAGCAGTACTTC. Amino acid sequence: CASSLKGFYEQYF.

This clone was seen a single time. The rearrangement joins TRBV6-5 to TRBJ1-2, with 7 bases aligning to TRBD1. Germline V gives CDR1 MNHEY, CDR2 SVGAGI. CDR3 size: 14 residues. The trim removed 5 bases at V and 4 bases at J, leaving 7 bases unmatched. The CDR3 DNA reads TGTGCCAGCAGTCCCACCGGGACAGTCTATGGCTACACCTTC. Amino acids: CASSPTGTVYGYTF.

The genes are TRBV4-3 and TRBJ1-3, with no clear D. CDR3 length equals 17 residues. V lost 0 bases, J lost 0 bases, and 12 bases lay in between. CDR1 and CDR2 (germline): LGHNA, YSLEER. CDR3 in DNA: TGCGCCAGCAGCCAAGAGAACAGCCTGCTCTCTGGAAACACCATATATTTT. Protein: CASSQENSLLSGNTIYF.

This clone was detected once. The chain combines TRBV2 with TRBJ2-5, with 8 bases lining up with TRBD2. This CDR3 is 15 amino acids long. The ends lost 4 bases at V and 2 bases at J; junction bases unmatched: 6. The V gene's germline CDR1 is SNHLY and CDR2 FYNNEI. The CDR3 loop is CASSGASGLQETQYF. CDR3 DNA sequence: TGTGCCAGCAGTGGGGCTAGCGGGTTACAAGAGACCCAGTACTTC.

The CDR3 spells CASSQDRRLTGELFF. CDR3 nucleotides: TGTGCCAGCAGCCAAGACAGAAGACTGACCGGGGAGCTGTTTTTT. V and J are TRBV3-1 (or the pseudogene TRBV3-2) and TRBJ2-2, with D unclear. Germline-derived CDR1 and CDR2 are LGHDT and YNNKEL (reference sequence). V was shortened by 0 bases and J by 5 bases, with 10 bases between the two germline ends. The CDR3 is 15 residues long.

The V gene is TRBV29-1, the J gene TRBJ2-4; D call uncertain. V was cut by 1 base and J by 0 bases, with 10 bases left in between. From germline, CDR1 is SQVTM and CDR2 ANQGSEA. The CDR3 spans 15 residues. The CDR3 DNA is TGCAGCGTTGAAGGGCCCACCTTAGCCAAAAACATTCAGTACTTC. It encodes CSVEGPTLAKNIQYF.

This clone has just a few counts. The chain is built from TRBV5-1 and TRBJ2-2, with 9 nucleotides matching TRBD1. V lost 4 bases, J lost 5 bases, and 6 bases stayed unmatched. Germline-derived CDR1 and CDR2 are SGHRS and YFSETQ. This CDR3 has 15 amino acids. CDR3 loop: CASSEGQGRTGELFF. The CDR3 coding sequence is TGCGCCAGCAGCGAAGGACAGGGGCGGACCGGGGAGCTGTTTTTT.

The chain couples TRBV7-2 to TRBJ2-5; D not resolved. This CDR3 spans 13 amino acids. Between the trimmed V and J ends, which lost 2 bases and 3 bases, there was a span of 7 bases. Germline V CDR1 and CDR2: SGHTA, FQGNSA. The CDR3 sequence: CASSLRREETQYF. The CDR3 DNA reads TGTGCCAGCAGCTTACGTAGAGAAGAGACCCAGTACTTC.

V gene TRBV5-1 combines with J gene TRBJ1-5, with a weak D call TRBD1 (5 bases). Deletions cut 5 bases from V and 0 bases from J, with 12 bases between. The CDR3 runs 15 residues. Germline CDR1 is SGHRS and CDR2 is YFSETQ. The CDR3 spells CASSVGQGSNQPQHF. The CDR3 coding sequence is TGCGCCAGCAGTGTTGGGCAGGGTAGCAATCAGCCCCAGCATTTT.

The chain has TRBV6-5 and TRBJ2-5; possible D gene TRBD1, 6 bases. The CDR3 runs to 15 residues. Germline V CDR1 and CDR2: MNHEY, SVGAGI. The V gene lost 7 bases and the J gene lost 2 bases, with 17 bases spanning the gap. The CDR3 DNA sequence: TGTGCCAGCACCCCAACAGGGCAGCCTCAAGAGACCCAGTACTTC. Its protein is CASTPTGQPQETQYF.

The V call is TRBV7-9, the J call TRBJ2-3; 14 bases fit TRBD2. This CDR3 contains 17 residues. Germline loops: CDR1 SEHNR, CDR2 FQNEAQ (reference sequence). Trimming removed 5 bases from V and 2 bases from J; junction bases left unmatched: 6. This chain's CDR3 is CASSAGLAGGPTDTQYF. CDR3 nucleotide sequence: TGTGCCAGCAGCGCCGGACTAGCGGGGGGCCCCACAGATACGCAGTATTTT.

This chain links TRBV15 with TRBJ1-2; TRBD1 matches at 7 bases. This CDR3 spans 16 amino acids. J gave up 4 bases and V 0 bases, and 8 bases lay outside the gene matches. The germline V gene has CDR1 LNHNV and CDR2 YYDKDF (reference sequence). CDR3 in amino acids: CATSRDSTGSLYGYTF. CDR3 nucleotide sequence: TGTGCCACCAGCAGAGATTCGACAGGGAGCCTCTATGGCTACACCTTC.

The V call is TRBV6-5, the J call TRBJ1-6, with 9 bases identical to TRBD1. The germline V gene has CDR1 MNHEY and CDR2 SVGAGI. The CDR3 contains 15 residues. The V gene end was trimmed by 4 bases and the J gene end by 16 bases; junction bases not matched to a gene: 14. The DNA of the CDR3 is TGTGCCAGCAGTTCCGGACAGGGGAGAAGTATCATACTCCACTTT. Translated, it gives CASSSGQGRSIILHF.

This clone came up once. The chain uses TRBV5-1 and TRBJ1-3, with unresolved D. V was shortened by 0 bases and J by 8 bases, with 15 bases between the two germline ends. The V gene's germline CDR1 is SGHRS and CDR2 YFSETQ. This CDR3 region has 15 residues. In DNA form, the CDR3 reads TGCGCCAGCAGCTTGGTCAGTGGCACCTTTGACACCATATATTTT. Protein product: CASSLVSGTFDTIYF.

There are a few counts of this clone. The chain couples TRBV5-5 to TRBJ1-1; tentative D call: TRBD1 (5 bases). This CDR3 is 14 amino acids long. Looked up from germline, CDR1 is SGHKS and CDR2 is YYEKEE (reference sequence). Trimming cost V 0 bases and J 4 bases, with 10 bases left between them. The CDR3 here is CASSLEQGGTEAFF. The DNA for the CDR3 is TGTGCCAGCAGCTTGGAGCAGGGAGGCACTGAAGCTTTCTTT.

V usage is TRBV28 and J usage is TRBJ1-5; D call uncertain. Trimming took off 4 bases at V and 2 bases at J, with 3 bases between the two ends. The germline V gene encodes CDR1 MDHEN and CDR2 SYDVKM. The CDR3 is 12 residues long. CDR3 bases: TGTGCCAGCAGTTCGGGCAATCAGCCCCAGCATTTT. It is translated as CASSSGNQPQHF.

The chain carries TRBV7-9 and TRBJ2-7; 7 positions agree with TRBD1. The V gene end was trimmed by 4 bases and the J gene end by 4 bases; junction bases not matched to a gene: 10. The CDR3 is made up of 15 amino acids. Germline V gene data show CDR1 as SEHNR and CDR2 as FQNEAQ (reference sequence). CDR3 in amino acids: CASSSWTGPAYEQYF. CDR3 DNA sequence: TGTGCCAGCAGCTCCTGGACAGGACCGGCTTACGAGCAGTACTTC.

In DNA, the CDR3 is TGTGCCAGCAGCCCTCTATGGACAGGGGCCCGGGAGCTGTTTTTT. Encoded protein: CASSPLWTGARELFF. This chain uses TRBV21-1 with TRBJ2-2; TRBD1, the table's D call, was not compared with the DNA. TRBV21-1 is a known pseudogene. The CDR3 runs 15 residues.

The V and J genes are TRBV5-1 and TRBJ2-2; D may be TRBD2 (6 bases). V was trimmed by 2 bases and J by 5 bases, leaving 13 bases between them. The CDR3 loop spans 15 amino acids. Per the germline V gene, CDR1 is SGHRS and CDR2 is YFSETQ. The CDR3 is CASSFKAGGTGELFF. The CDR3 bases are TGCGCCAGCAGCTTTAAGGCAGGAGGGACCGGGGAGCTGTTTTTT.

Only one count was recorded for this clone. Different DNA sequences within this sample yield the same CDR3. The rearrangement uses TRBV7-3 and TRBJ2-3, with 12 positions matching TRBD2. Unmatched junction bases numbered 0, after V lost 5 bases and J lost 0 bases. The length of the CDR3 is 15 residues. Germline V CDR1 and CDR2: SGHTA, FQGTGA. The CDR3 loop is CASSLAGGSTDTQYF. The CDR3 DNA sequence: TGTGCCAGCAGCCTAGCGGGGGGGAGCACAGATACGCAGTATTTT.